The present T cell receptor (beta chain) was sequenced within a study of T cells after yellow fever vaccination. Background on the study: With SMART-Seq v4 Ultra Low Input, the fractions containing low cell numbers were prepared. Findings of the study overall: Most clones from primary vaccination resurfaced after the booster (about 95% CD4, around 90% CD8). Abundant clonotypes from the bulk population could contaminate FACS-sorted repertoires.

This clonotype was counted only a few times. Antigen: not known. Germline CDR1 SEHNR, CDR2 FQNEAQ (reference sequence). CDR3 length: 14 amino acids. Trimming removed 3 bases from V and 2 bases from J, with 9 bases in between. Template switching by 5'RACE produced TCR cDNA, adding a universal primer site and UMIs. TCRdb re-called the 5' RACE reads through MiXCR, storing one row per CDR3 protein. The table shows more than 300,000 distinct CDR3 sequences, with about 6.6% occurring only once. The TCR sequence derives from a man aged 18 to 29 who received the YFV17D yellow fever vaccine. The chain combines TRBV7-9 with TRBJ2-3; D remains ambiguous. The sample in question was PBMCs, obtained about 49 days after the first yellow fever vaccination. The CDR3 sequence is CASSFGVNTDTQYF. CDR3 bases: TGTGCCAGCAGCTTTGGAGTGAACACAGATACGCAGTATTTT. Full variable domain (remainder filled in from reference TRBV7-9 and TRBJ2-3): DTGVSQNPRHKITKRGQNVTFRCDPISEHNRLYWYRQTLGQGPEFLTYFQNEAQLEKSRLLSDRFSAERPKGSFSTLEIQRTEQGDSAMYLCASSFGVNTDTQYFGPGTRLTVL.